Listed below are T cell receptor beta chains from one sample, sequenced in a study of cytomegalovirus exposure and HLA in healthy donors. Assay used: immunoSEQ multiplex PCR; TCRdb lists only in-frame clones, some missing. This table has 250,000 to 300,000 clones, roughly 89% appearing once. Source material: PBMCs. The receptor set was obtained from a young woman in good health and CMV-seronegative. CDR3s include the opening cysteine and the closing phenylalanine or tryptophan. Fields, in order: CDR3 length, clone size, V gene, J gene, D gene, CDR3 protein, CDR3 DNA. D genes are given only for firm matches. Clone size is given for some rows only: seen once, a few or many times, or a class if the clone is expanded.

19	.	TRBV28	TRBJ1-5	TRBD1	CASSSNSGTGGMSNQPQHF	TGTGCCAGCAGCTCAAACTCCGGGACAGGGGGCATGAGCAATCAGCCCCAGCATTTT
15	.	TRBV2	TRBJ1-5	.	CASKETYHNNQPQHF	TGTGCCAGCAAGGAGACTTACCACAACAATCAGCCCCAGCATTTT
13	.	TRBV19	TRBJ1-1	.	CASRGGSGSEAFF	TGTGCCAGTAGAGGTGGGTCGGGATCTGAAGCTTTCTTT
17	once	TRBV25-1	TRBJ2-5	TRBD2	CASSDTLGTSDGEAQYF	TGTGCCAGCAGCGACACACTTGGGACTAGCGATGGGGAGGCCCAGTACTTC
12	.	TRBV7-2	TRBJ1-1	.	CASSPMGGEAFF	TGTGCCAGCAGCCCCATGGGGGGTGAAGCTTTCTTT
17	.	TRBV7-8	TRBJ1-5	TRBD1	CASSLGFRTGRNQPQHF	TGTGCCAGCAGCTTAGGGTTTAGGACAGGGCGGAATCAGCCCCAGCATTTT
16	.	TRBV27	TRBJ2-7	TRBD2	CASSATSGGAVYEQYF	TGTGCCAGCAGTGCCACTAGCGGGGGGGCCGTCTACGAGCAGTACTTC
14	.	TRBV28	TRBJ1-2	.	CASSLINFNYGYTF	TGTGCCAGCAGTTTAATAAATTTTAACTATGGCTACACCTTC
13	once	TRBV27	TRBJ2-3	.	CASSIFGTDTQYF	TGTGCCAGCAGTATTTTCGGGACAGATACGCAGTATTTT
14	.	TRBV27	TRBJ2-7	.	CASSLNTGYYEQYF	TGTGCCAGCAGTCTGAATACAGGGTACTACGAGCAGTACTTC
15	few	TRBV10-1	TRBJ2-2	.	CASSRDTSNTGELFF	TGCGCCAGCAGTCGGGACACCTCGAACACCGGGGAGCTGTTTTTT
13	.	TRBV6-1	TRBJ2-2	.	CASRLGGTGELFF	TGTGCCAGCAGGCTAGGGGGCACCGGGGAGCTGTTTTTT
13	few	TRBV19	TRBJ1-6	.	CASSGETNSPLHF	TGTGCCAGTAGTGGAGAGACTAATTCACCCCTCCACTTT
14	.	TRBV5-8	TRBJ2-2	.	CASNLLKNTGELFF	TGTGCCAGCAACCTACTCAAAAACACCGGGGAGCTGTTTTTT
13	few	TRBV7-8	TRBJ1-2	.	CASSLDTSAGYTF	TGTGCCAGCAGCTTAGATACTAGTGCGGGCTACACCTTC
14	.	TRBV9	TRBJ2-7	.	CASSVDDVRDEQYF	TGTGCCAGCAGCGTAGACGACGTTCGGGACGAGCAGTACTTC
15	.	TRBV5-8	TRBJ2-5	TRBD1	CATEYRDRGEETQYF	TGTGCCACGGAGTACCGGGACAGGGGGGAAGAGACCCAGTACTTC
14	once	TRBV7-2	TRBJ2-7	.	CASSHTTGDYEQYF	TGTGCCAGCAGCCACACGACGGGAGACTACGAGCAGTACTTC
15	.	TRBV29-1	TRBJ1-3	.	CSVESLAVSGNTIYF	TGCAGCGTTGAATCGTTGGCAGTCTCTGGAAACACCATATATTTT
15	.	TRBV28	TRBJ1-1	TRBD1	CASSEPGQGNTEAFF	TGTGCCAGCAGTGAACCGGGACAGGGGAACACTGAAGCTTTCTTT
14	once	TRBV10-3	TRBJ1-1	.	CAISDLGANTEAFF	TGTGCCATCAGTGATTTAGGGGCGAACACTGAAGCTTTCTTT
15	.	TRBV30	TRBJ2-5	TRBD2	CAWRGTSRLQETQYF	TGTGCCTGGAGAGGGACTAGCCGACTCCAAGAGACCCAGTACTTC
13	.	TRBV12-1	TRBJ2-2	.	CASSFAGGGELFF	TGTGCCAGCAGCTTTGCGGGAGGCGGGGAGCTGTTTTTT
16	.	TRBV6-5	TRBJ2-5	TRBD1	CASSYLTGGERETQYF	TGTGCCAGCAGTTACCTCACAGGGGGCGAAAGGGAGACCCAGTACTTC
14	.	TRBV5-8	TRBJ1-2	.	CASSSPRDTGSYTF	TGTGCCAGCAGCTCACCCCGGGACACGGGGAGCTACACCTTC
15	.	TRBV4-3	TRBJ2-3	TRBD2	CASSRGLAGVDTQYF	TGCGCCAGCAGCCGAGGACTAGCGGGGGTAGATACGCAGTATTTT
16	.	TRBV5-1	TRBJ1-1	TRBD1	CASSLERGLANTEAFF	TGCGCCAGCAGCTTGGAGAGGGGGCTTGCGAACACTGAAGCTTTCTTT
14	.	TRBV6-6	TRBJ1-6	.	CASRRGSYNSPLHF	TGTGCCAGCAGAAGGGGTTCCTATAATTCACCCCTCCACTTT
13	.	TRBV5-1	TRBJ1-2	.	CASSFNTNYGYTF	TGCGCCAGCAGCTTCAACACTAACTATGGCTACACCTTC
17	few	TRBV10-1	TRBJ1-6	.	CASSETGLFSYNSPLHF	TGCGCCAGCAGTGAGACGGGACTGTTCTCCTATAATTCACCCCTCCACTTT
13	.	TRBV5-1	TRBJ1-5	.	CASSLDRDQPQHF	TGCGCCAGCAGCTTGGATCGGGATCAGCCCCAGCATTTT
14	.	TRBV9	TRBJ1-6	.	CASSATTYNSPLHF	TGTGCCAGCAGCGCTACGACTTATAATTCACCCCTCCACTTT
15	.	TRBV5-1	TRBJ2-2	.	CASSKNSANTGELFF	TGCGCCAGCAGCAAGAACAGTGCGAACACCGGGGAGCTGTTTTTT
15	.	TRBV18	TRBJ2-7	.	CASSPPGAGSYEQYF	TGTGCCAGCTCACCACCAGGCGCGGGCTCCTACGAGCAGTACTTC
15	once	TRBV5-8	TRBJ1-4	TRBD1	CASSTTGGANEKLFF	TGTGCCAGCAGCACTACAGGGGGCGCGAATGAAAAACTGTTTTTT
19	.	TRBV19	TRBJ2-1	TRBD2	CASSIDALAGGLTYNEQFF	TGTGCCAGTAGTATAGATGCCCTAGCGGGGGGTCTTACCTACAATGAGCAGTTCTTC
15	.	TRBV28	TRBJ2-5	TRBD2	CASSLVGAGGETQYF	TGTGCCAGCAGTTTAGTGGGAGCGGGGGGGGAGACCCAGTACTTC